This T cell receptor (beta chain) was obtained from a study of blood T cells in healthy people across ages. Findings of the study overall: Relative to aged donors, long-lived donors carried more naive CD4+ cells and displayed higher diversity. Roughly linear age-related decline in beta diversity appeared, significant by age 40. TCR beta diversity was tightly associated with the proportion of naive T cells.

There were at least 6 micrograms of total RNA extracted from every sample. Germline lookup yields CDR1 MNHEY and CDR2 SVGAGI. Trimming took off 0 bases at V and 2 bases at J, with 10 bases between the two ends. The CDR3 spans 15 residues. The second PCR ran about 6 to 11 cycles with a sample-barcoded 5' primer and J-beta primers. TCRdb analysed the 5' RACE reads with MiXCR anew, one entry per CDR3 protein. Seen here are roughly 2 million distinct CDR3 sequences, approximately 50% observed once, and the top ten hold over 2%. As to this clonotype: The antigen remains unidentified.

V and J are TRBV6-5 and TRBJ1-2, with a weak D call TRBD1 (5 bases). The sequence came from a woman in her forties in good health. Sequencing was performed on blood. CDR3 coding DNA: TGTGCCAGCAGTTACTCGCTAGGGGCCAACTATGGCTACACCTTC. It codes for CASSYSLGANYGYTF.